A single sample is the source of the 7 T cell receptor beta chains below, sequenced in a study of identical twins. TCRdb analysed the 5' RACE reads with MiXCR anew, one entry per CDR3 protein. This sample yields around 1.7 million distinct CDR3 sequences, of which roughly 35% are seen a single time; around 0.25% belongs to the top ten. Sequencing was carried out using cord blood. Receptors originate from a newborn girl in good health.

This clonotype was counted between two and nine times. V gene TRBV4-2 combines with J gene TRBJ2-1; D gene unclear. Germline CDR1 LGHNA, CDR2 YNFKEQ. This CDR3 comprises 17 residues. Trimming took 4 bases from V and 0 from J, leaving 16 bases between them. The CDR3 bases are TGTGCCAGCAGCCGAGGCCCCGACACGAGCTCCTACAATGAGCAGTTCTTC. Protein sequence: CASSRGPDTSSYNEQFF.

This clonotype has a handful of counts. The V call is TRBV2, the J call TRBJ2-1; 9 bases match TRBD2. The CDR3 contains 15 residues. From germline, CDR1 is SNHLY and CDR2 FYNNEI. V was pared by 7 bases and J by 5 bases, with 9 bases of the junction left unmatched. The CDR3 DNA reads TGTGCCAGCATATTGGGGACTAGCAGGCACAATGAGCAGTTCTTC. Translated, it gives CASILGTSRHNEQFF.

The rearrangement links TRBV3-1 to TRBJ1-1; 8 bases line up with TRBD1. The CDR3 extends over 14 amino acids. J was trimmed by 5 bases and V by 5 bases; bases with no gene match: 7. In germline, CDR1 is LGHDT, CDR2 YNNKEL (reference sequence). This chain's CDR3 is CASSNRGSGTEAFF. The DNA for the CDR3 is TGTGCCAGCAGCAACAGGGGGAGTGGGACTGAAGCTTTCTTT.

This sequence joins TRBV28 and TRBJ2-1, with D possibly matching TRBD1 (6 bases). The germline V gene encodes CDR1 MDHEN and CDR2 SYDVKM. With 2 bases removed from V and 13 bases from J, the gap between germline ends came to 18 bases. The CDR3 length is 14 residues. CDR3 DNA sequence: TGTGCCAGCAGTTTAATGGGCAGGGGAGAGACCCAGTTCTTC. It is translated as CASSLMGRGETQFF.

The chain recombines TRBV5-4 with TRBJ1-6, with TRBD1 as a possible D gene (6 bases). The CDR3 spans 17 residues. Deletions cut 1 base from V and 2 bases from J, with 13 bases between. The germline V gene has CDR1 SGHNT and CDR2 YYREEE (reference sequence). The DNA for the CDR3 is TGTGCCAGCAGCTTGAGGTGGGGGCGCGCCTATAATTCACCCCTCCACTTT. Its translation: CASSLRWGRAYNSPLHF.

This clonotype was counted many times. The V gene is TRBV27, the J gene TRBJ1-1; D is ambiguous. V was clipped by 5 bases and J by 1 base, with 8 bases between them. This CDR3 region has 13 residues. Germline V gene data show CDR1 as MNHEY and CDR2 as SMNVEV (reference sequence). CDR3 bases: TGTGCCAGCAGTCTCCGAAAGAACACTGAAGCTTTCTTT. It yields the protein CASSLRKNTEAFF.

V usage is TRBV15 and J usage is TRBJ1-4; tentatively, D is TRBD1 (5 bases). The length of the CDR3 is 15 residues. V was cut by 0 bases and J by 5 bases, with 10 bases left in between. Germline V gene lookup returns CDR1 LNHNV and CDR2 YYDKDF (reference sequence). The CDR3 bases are TGTGCCACCAGCAGAGACCCCGGGACGAATGAAAAACTGTTTTTT. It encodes CATSRDPGTNEKLFF.